This is a list of T cell receptor beta chains from one sample in a study of OX40 agonist ivuxolimab in advanced cancers. Assay: immunoSEQ multiplex PCR; the TCRdb copy retains only in-frame clones and omits some. The table lists 85,000 to 130,000 clones, approximately 90% of them singletons. Material: CD4+ or CD8+ T cells sorted from blood, obtained in a trial of the OX40 agonist ivuxolimab. These receptors originate from an adult with an advanced solid tumor such as melanoma, head and neck, liver or kidney cancer. Each CDR3 is given with its conserved first and last residue. The order of the fields is CDR3 DNA, CDR3 protein, clone size, D gene, V gene, J gene. D genes are given only for firm matches. Clone size appears in some rows only: once, few, many, or a class for an expanded clone.

DNA: TGTGCCAGCAGTTCATACGGACAGGGGGCCAGGGAGACCCAGTACTTC
CDR3: CASSSYGQGARETQYF
size: -
D: TRBD1
V: TRBV28
J: TRBJ2-5

DNA: TGTGCCAGCAGCGTAGGTCCAGGCTCTGGAAACACCATATATTTT
CDR3: CASSVGPGSGNTIYF
size: -
D: -
V: TRBV9
J: TRBJ1-3

DNA: TGTGCCAGCAGCTTCGGACAGGGCGGAGAGACCCAGTACTTC
CDR3: CASSFGQGGETQYF
size: -
D: TRBD1
V: TRBV7-7
J: TRBJ2-5

DNA: TGTGCCTCGGCCCTAGAGGGGATCACAGATACGCAGTATTTT
CDR3: CASALEGITDTQYF
size: -
D: -
V: TRBV5-6
J: TRBJ2-3

DNA: TGTGCCAGCAGCAAGGACGCGACTCCAGGGGAGACCCAGTACTTC
CDR3: CASSKDATPGETQYF
size: few
D: -
V: TRBV28
J: TRBJ2-5

DNA: TGCGCCAGCAGCGCTCAACAGAACTATGGCTACACCTTC
CDR3: CASSAQQNYGYTF
size: -
D: -
V: TRBV5-1
J: TRBJ1-2

DNA: TGTGCCAGCAGCACCGCAGGGGGCAATGGCTACACCTTC
CDR3: CASSTAGGNGYTF
size: -
D: TRBD1
V: TRBV5-4
J: TRBJ1-2

DNA: TGTGCCAGCAGTCCAGGTGGCAGTCAAGGTGAGCAGTTCTTC
CDR3: CASSPGGSQGEQFF
size: -
D: -
V: TRBV28
J: TRBJ2-1

DNA: TGTGCCAGCAGCCCAAGGGGCGGGAGTTTGGAGACCCAGTACTTC
CDR3: CASSPRGGSLETQYF
size: -
D: TRBD2
V: TRBV2
J: TRBJ2-5

DNA: TGTGCCAGCGGGGAGGGGGCGCGTGGAAACACCATATATTTT
CDR3: CASGEGARGNTIYF
size: -
D: TRBD1
V: TRBV6-6
J: TRBJ1-3

DNA: TGTGCCAGCAGCTCCCGGAAGGTCCCCACCGGGGAGCTGTTTTTT
CDR3: CASSSRKVPTGELFF
size: -
D: -
V: TRBV21-1
J: TRBJ2-2

DNA: TGTGCCAGTATCTCGACAGTGAACACTGAAGCTTTCTTT
CDR3: CASISTVNTEAFF
size: -
D: -
V: TRBV19
J: TRBJ1-1

DNA: TGTGCCACCAGCAGAGGTTTAGTAGCCAGCGGGACTTACAATGAGCAGTTCTTC
CDR3: CATSRGLVASGTYNEQFF
size: -
D: TRBD2
V: TRBV15
J: TRBJ2-1

DNA: TGTGCCAGTAGTTCAGGGGGCTGGAGTGGCTACACCTTC
CDR3: CASSSGGWSGYTF
size: -
D: TRBD1
V: TRBV19
J: TRBJ1-2

DNA: TGTGCCAGCAGCTCCTTTTCCGGGGGAACTGAAGCTTTCTTT
CDR3: CASSSFSGGTEAFF
size: -
D: -
V: TRBV7-8
J: TRBJ1-1

DNA: TGTGCCAGCAGTGAAGTTATAAGCGGGCCAGGGGAGACCCAGTACTTC
CDR3: CASSEVISGPGETQYF
size: -
D: -
V: TRBV2
J: TRBJ2-5

DNA: TGTGCCAGCAGTTTATTCGGACTAGCGGGACAGAACACCGGGGAGCTGTTTTTT
CDR3: CASSLFGLAGQNTGELFF
size: -
D: TRBD2
V: TRBV27
J: TRBJ2-2

DNA: TGTGCCAGCAGCTTAGGGGGGACGGGGGAGACTGAAGCTTTCTTT
CDR3: CASSLGGTGETEAFF
size: -
D: -
V: TRBV7-9
J: TRBJ1-1

DNA: TGTGCCAGCAGCTCGAGCGGGAGAAATGAGCAGTTCTTC
CDR3: CASSSSGRNEQFF
size: -
D: TRBD2
V: TRBV7-2
J: TRBJ2-1

DNA: TGTGCCAGCAGCGTAGGCGGGGGGACAGGCGGCTACACCTTC
CDR3: CASSVGGGTGGYTF
size: -
D: TRBD1
V: TRBV9
J: TRBJ1-2

DNA: TGTGCCAGCAGCTTAGGAAATGGGCAGCCCTACTACGAGCAGTACTTC
CDR3: CASSLGNGQPYYEQYF
size: -
D: -
V: TRBV7-2
J: TRBJ2-7

DNA: TGTGCCAGCAGTACCCCCCGGAGGCGGGCTTATAACTATGGCTACACCTTC
CDR3: CASSTPRRRAYNYGYTF
size: -
D: -
V: TRBV28
J: TRBJ1-2

DNA: TGTGCCAGCAGTGAAGGGGGTGTTAAACGGTTCTTC
CDR3: CASSEGGVKRFF
size: -
D: -
V: TRBV2
J: TRBJ2-1

DNA: TGTGCCAGCAGCTTGGTAGGCGTAGGGGGTGAGCAGGTCGGCTTC
CDR3: CASSLVGVGGEQVGF
size: -
D: -
V: TRBV5-6
J: TRBJ2-7

DNA: TGTGCCAGCAGCCGTGGGGTCGGTATTAACTATGGCTACACCTTC
CDR3: CASSRGVGINYGYTF
size: -
D: -
V: TRBV11-2
J: TRBJ1-2

DNA: TGTGCCTGGAGTGGACAGGTTTCCGCTGAAGCTTTCTTT
CDR3: CAWSGQVSAEAFF
size: -
D: -
V: TRBV30
J: TRBJ1-1

DNA: TGTGCCAGCAGTCGCGGCGGGGAAGAGACCCAGTACTTC
CDR3: CASSRGGEETQYF
size: -
D: -
V: TRBV28
J: TRBJ2-5

DNA: TGTGCCAGCAGCTTCGGGACTCCCAGATTATCCTACAATGAGCAGTTCTTC
CDR3: CASSFGTPRLSYNEQFF
size: once
D: -
V: TRBV5-4
J: TRBJ2-1